These 16 T cell receptor beta chains share one sample of origin, sequenced in a study of response to subunit inactivated influenza vaccine. One entry per CDR3 protein results from TCRdb running MiXCR on the RT-PCR reads. In the table there are 750,000 to 850,000 distinct CDR3 sequences, 18% of which are singletons. The source material was PBMCs from blood, sampled around 5 days after vaccination. Source of these receptors: a man in his fifties or sixties who received an inactivated influenza vaccine.

This clonotype has just a few counts. The V and J genes are TRBV20-1 and TRBJ2-5, with TRBD2 matching over 11 bases. The CDR3 consists of 16 residues. Germline V gene sequence: CDR1 DFQATT, CDR2 SNEGSKA (reference sequence). Germline trimming cut 1 base from V and 2 bases from J; bases unmatched to any gene: 6. The CDR3 is CSARAASGGSQETQYF. The CDR3, as DNA: TGCAGTGCTAGAGCCGCTAGCGGGGGGTCTCAAGAGACCCAGTACTTC.

This clonotype has ten or more counts. V gene TRBV29-1 combines with J gene TRBJ1-1; possible D gene TRBD1, 5 bases. The ends were cut back, 7 bases at V and 4 bases at J, with 22 bases in the middle. Germline V CDR1 and CDR2: SQVTM, ANQGSEA. This CDR3 has 15 residues. The CDR3 bases are TGCAGCGCCGCCCCGGGCCTTCCGGGGGTCACTGAAGCTTTCTTT. Its protein product is CSAAPGLPGVTEAFF.

This clonotype was recorded at least ten times. The V call is TRBV24-1, the J call TRBJ2-3, with 10 bases matching TRBD2. Losses at the gene ends were 9 bases for V and 4 bases for J; bases not matched to a gene: 3. The CDR3 contains 13 residues. Germline values: CDR1 KGHDR, CDR2 SFDVKD. The CDR3 sequence is CATSSGSPDTQYF. The CDR3 region has the DNA TGTGCCACCTCTAGCGGGAGTCCAGATACGCAGTATTTT.

This chain uses TRBV12-3 or TRBV12-4 with TRBJ2-2, with TRBD1 matching over 9 bases. The CDR3 sequence is 17 residues long. V shed 6 bases, J shed 6 bases, and the junction held 14 bases outside the gene matches. DNA of the CDR3: TGTGCCAGCAGGTCTACGGGACAGGGACCCCTCGCCGGGGAGCTGTTTTTT. Its protein is CASRSTGQGPLAGELFF.

V and J are TRBV14 and TRBJ1-5; D gene uncertain. CDR1 and CDR2 from the germline V gene are SGHDN and FVKESK. The ends were cut back, 1 base at V and 3 bases at J, with 7 bases in the middle. This CDR3 is 14 amino acids long. The DNA for the CDR3 is TGTGCCAGCAGCCAAGGACACTTCAATCAGCCCCAGCATTTT. Protein sequence: CASSQGHFNQPQHF.

This clonotype was counted ten times or more. The gene calls are TRBV18 and TRBJ2-7; 7 bases fit TRBD2. Germline V gives CDR1 KGHSH, CDR2 LQKENI. J gave up 4 bases and V 1 base, and 1 base lay outside the gene matches. This CDR3 has 13 amino acids. The CDR3 is CASSPREGYEQYF. CDR3 nucleotides: TGTGCCAGCTCACCACGGGAGGGTTACGAGCAGTACTTC.

The chain employs TRBV6-1 and TRBJ2-3; the D gene is possibly TRBD1 (6 bases). Germline CDR1 reads MNHNS; CDR2 reads SASEGT. V lost 5 bases and J 4 bases, leaving 13 bases between the germline ends. This CDR3 is 14 amino acids long. The CDR3 loop reads CASSNRGRADTQYF. DNA of the CDR3: TGTGCCAGCAGTAATAGGGGGAGAGCAGATACGCAGTATTTT.

This chain connects TRBV20-1 to TRBJ2-7, with unresolved D. Between the trimmed V and J ends, which lost 0 bases and 1 base, there was a span of 7 bases. Germline V gene data show CDR1 as DFQATT and CDR2 as SNEGSKA (reference sequence). The CDR3 covers 13 residues. CDR3 sequence reads: CSARDVMSYEQYF. The DNA of the CDR3 is TGCAGTGCTAGAGATGTTATGTCCTACGAGCAGTACTTC.

The chain is built from TRBV29-1 and TRBJ2-2; 11 nucleotides align to TRBD1. With V trimmed by 7 bases and J by 7 bases, 8 bases remained unmatched. CDR3 length equals 14 residues. The germline gives CDR1 SQVTM, CDR2 ANQGSEA. CDR3 nucleotides: TGCAGCGGGACAGGGGGCGCGGCGCACGGGGAGCTGTTTTTT. This gives the protein CSGTGGAAHGELFF.

This clonotype was detected ten times or more. The chain uses TRBV6-1 and TRBJ2-2, with a weak D call TRBD2 (6 bases). Trimming stripped 6 bases from V and 2 bases from J, with 13 bases between. The CDR3 sequence is 15 residues long. Per germline, CDR1 MNHNS and CDR2 SASEGT. The CDR3 sequence is CASRPLALNTGELFF. In DNA, the CDR3 is TGTGCCAGCAGACCCCTAGCGCTAAACACCGGGGAGCTGTTTTTT.

This clonotype was recorded many times. The chain links TRBV29-1 to TRBJ2-5, with a possible D match to TRBD1 (6 bases). The V and J ends lost 6 bases and 7 bases respectively, with 21 bases between them. This CDR3 region has 14 residues. CDR1 is SQVTM, CDR2 ANQGSEA, per germline. CDR3 region: CSVTEFQGRGTQYF. The CDR3 region has the DNA TGCAGCGTCACCGAATTTCAGGGGAGAGGGACCCAGTACTTC.

This clonotype was counted a few times. The genes are TRBV10-3 and TRBJ2-1; perhaps TRBD2 as D (5 bases). V was clipped by 0 bases and J by 0 bases, with 9 bases between them. CDR3 length: 16 amino acids. Germline V gene sequence: CDR1 ENHRY, CDR2 SYGVKD. DNA for the CDR3: TGTGCCATCAGTGAGTCGACGGGAAACTCCTACAATGAGCAGTTCTTC. Residues: CAISESTGNSYNEQFF.

This clonotype was counted between two and nine times. The V gene is TRBV5-1, the J gene TRBJ2-7, with 10 bases lining up with TRBD2. The CDR3 spans 15 residues. Germline V CDR1 and CDR2: SGHRS, YFSETQ. V lost 5 bases and J lost 5; bases outside the gene matches: 10. The CDR3 sequence is CASRFGSSGRNEQYF. The CDR3, as DNA: TGCGCCAGCAGGTTCGGCTCTAGCGGGAGAAACGAGCAGTACTTC.

The J gene is TRBJ2-3, the V gene TRBV20-1, with 9 bases aligning to TRBD1. The J segment lost 5 bases and the V segment lost 5 bases, leaving 11 bases of the junction unmatched. Germline CDR1 reads DFQATT; CDR2 reads SNEGSKA (reference sequence). This CDR3 is built from 15 residues. The CDR3 DNA sequence: TGCAGTGCTGGCCCGGGGACAGGGAATGTAGATACGCAGTATTTT. This codes for CSAGPGTGNVDTQYF.

This clonotype was seen more than once but under ten times. The CDR3 loop is CSVELPYTDTQYF. The CDR3 DNA is TGCAGCGTTGAACTTCCCTACACAGATACGCAGTATTTT. The chain is built from TRBV29-1 and TRBJ2-3; D uncertain. This CDR3 comprises 13 residues. The V gene's germline CDR1 is SQVTM and CDR2 ANQGSEA. Between the trimmed V and J ends, which lost 2 bases and 2 bases, there was a span of 8 bases.

There are a few counts of this clonotype. V gene TRBV7-2 combines with J gene TRBJ2-3; possibly TRBD1 or TRBD2 for D (7 bases each). Deletions cut 3 bases from V and 5 bases from J, with 18 bases between. The germline CDR1 and CDR2 sequences are SGHTA and FQGNSA. The CDR3 length is 16 residues. CDR3 amino acids: CASSFAGGGPLDTQYF. The CDR3 nucleotides are TGTGCCAGCAGCTTCGCAGGGGGGGGGCCACTAGATACGCAGTATTTT.